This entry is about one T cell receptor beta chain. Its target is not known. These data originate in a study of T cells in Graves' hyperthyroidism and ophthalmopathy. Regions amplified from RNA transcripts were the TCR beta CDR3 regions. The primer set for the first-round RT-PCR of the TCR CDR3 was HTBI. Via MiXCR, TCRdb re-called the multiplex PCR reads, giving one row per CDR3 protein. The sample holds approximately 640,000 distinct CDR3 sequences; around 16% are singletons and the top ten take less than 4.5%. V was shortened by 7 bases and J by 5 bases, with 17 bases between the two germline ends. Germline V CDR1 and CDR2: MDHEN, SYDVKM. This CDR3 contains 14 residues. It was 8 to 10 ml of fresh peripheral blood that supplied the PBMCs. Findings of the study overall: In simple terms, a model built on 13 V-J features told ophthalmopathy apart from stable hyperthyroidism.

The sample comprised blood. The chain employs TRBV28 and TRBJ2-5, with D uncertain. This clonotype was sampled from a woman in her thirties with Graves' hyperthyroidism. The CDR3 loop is CASTPPLAHETQYF. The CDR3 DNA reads TGTGCCAGCACCCCCCCCTTGGCTCACGAGACCCAGTACTTC.